This is a list of T cell receptor beta chains from one sample in a study of blood T cells in healthy people across ages. One entry per CDR3 protein results from TCRdb running MiXCR on the 5' RACE reads. The sample holds about 680,000 distinct CDR3 sequences; approximately 49% are singletons and the top ten take approximately 32%. The sample was blood. These receptors were taken from a woman between 55 and 75 years old in good health. Each CDR3 is given with its conserved first and last residue. Fields, in order: CDR3 length, V gene, clone size, D gene, J gene, CDR3 protein, CDR3 DNA. D genes are given only for firm matches. Clone size is not always given. Where it is, it says once, few, many or a class for expanded clones.

>10|TRBV2|NA|NA|TRBJ2-5
CASSLVKPYF
TGTGCCAGCAGTTTAGTCAAACCGTACTTC
>14|TRBV7-9|few|NA|TRBJ2-6
CASRSNSGANVLTF
TGTGCCAGCAGGTCGAATTCTGGGGCCAACGTCCTGACTTTC
>15|TRBV6-5|once|NA|TRBJ2-7
CASSRGGHGSYEQYF
TGTGCCAGCTCAAGGGGAGGACACGGGTCCTACGAGCAGTACTTC
>14|TRBV5-1|NA|NA|TRBJ2-5
CASSLEFSRYEQYF
TGCGCCAGCAGCTTGGAATTCAGTCGTTATGAGCAGTACTTC
>16|TRBV5-6|NA|TRBD2|TRBJ2-1
CASSLSLADSHNEQFF
TGTGCCAGCAGCTTGAGTCTAGCGGACTCCCACAATGAGCAGTTCTTC
>16|TRBV20-1|NA|NA|TRBJ1-1
CSARGRGQRMNTEAFF
TGCAGTGCTAGAGGGAGAGGGCAGAGGATGAACACTGAAGCTTTCTTT
>15|TRBV12-3/TRBV12-4|NA|TRBD1|TRBJ2-7
CASSPHGTGNNEQYF
TGTGCCAGCAGCCCCCACGGGACAGGGAACAACGAGCAGTACTTC
>13|TRBV29-1|few|NA|TRBJ2-1
CSVEDTGRSEQFF
TGCAGCGTTGAAGACACTGGCCGGAGTGAGCAGTTCTTC
>15|TRBV20-1|many|TRBD2|TRBJ2-7
CSARDLSSGPYEQYF
TGCAGTGCTAGAGATTTATCTAGCGGGCCCTACGAGCAGTACTTC
>15|TRBV7-6|NA|NA|TRBJ2-5
CASSLVAPPQETQYF
TGTGCCAGCAGCTTAGTGGCCCCACCCCAAGAGACCCAGTACTTC
>14|TRBV7-2|few|NA|TRBJ2-5
CASTGTRYQETQYF
TGTGCCAGCACCGGGACGAGATACCAAGAGACCCAGTACTTC
>13|TRBV20-1|few|TRBD2|TRBJ2-1
CSAFSGRRNEQFF
TGCAGTGCTTTTAGCGGGAGAAGGAATGAGCAGTTCTTC
>16|TRBV20-1|NA|NA|TRBJ1-5
CSATEYGQKVNQPQHF
TGCAGTGCTACCGAATACGGACAGAAAGTGAATCAGCCCCAGCATTTT
>14|TRBV20-1|NA|TRBD2|TRBJ2-5
CSAGTGTSTETQYF
TGCAGTGCTGGGACCGGGACTAGCACGGAGACCCAGTACTTC
>16|TRBV27|NA|TRBD2|TRBJ2-5
CASSSQKRGVFGEQYF
TGTGCCAGCAGTTCGCAGAAGCGGGGGGTTTTTGGAGAGCAGTACTTC
>13|TRBV29-1|many|TRBD1|TRBJ1-2
CSVKQGGGYGYTF
TGCAGCGTTAAACAGGGGGGCGGCTATGGCTACACCTTC
>15|TRBV10-3|NA|NA|TRBJ1-2
CAISEIVWTNYGYTF
TGTGCCATCAGTGAGATCGTGTGGACTAACTATGGCTACACCTTC
>16|TRBV6-2/TRBV6-3|NA|NA|TRBJ2-6
CASRSTLTEGANVLTF
TGTGCCAGCAGAAGTACATTGACCGAAGGGGCCAACGTCCTGACTTTC
>13|TRBV20-1|NA|TRBD1|TRBJ1-1
CRGSSTGETEAFF
TGCAGAGGTAGTTCGACAGGGGAAACTGAAGCTTTCTTT
>15|TRBV7-9|NA|TRBD1|TRBJ1-4
CASSSSDRAREKLFF
TGTGCCAGCAGCTCTTCAGACAGGGCAAGAGAAAAACTGTTTTTT
>16|TRBV7-2|NA|NA|TRBJ1-2
CASSFKTGPANYGYTF
TGTGCCAGCAGCTTCAAGACGGGACCGGCTAACTATGGCTACACCTTC
>9|TRBV6-2/TRBV6-3|NA|NA|TRBJ1-2
CASGLSYTF
TGTGCCAGCGGCTTGAGCTACACCTTC
>14|TRBV12-3/TRBV12-4|NA|NA|TRBJ1-2
CASSRTGLNYGYTF
TGTGCCAGCAGTCGAACAGGGCTAAACTATGGCTACACCTTC
>14|TRBV3-1|NA|NA|TRBJ2-7
CAGSQDGRSYEQYF
TGTGCCGGCAGCCAAGATGGCCGCTCCTACGAGCAGTACTTC
>15|TRBV4-3|NA|NA|TRBJ1-6
CASSQGAPHNSPLHF
TGCGCCAGCAGCCAAGGCGCTCCGCATAATTCACCCCTCCACTTT
>14|TRBV20-1|NA|NA|TRBJ1-1
CSARQVILNTEAFF
TGCAGTGCTAGACAGGTTATTTTGAACACTGAAGCTTTCTTT
>12|TRBV4-2|NA|NA|TRBJ1-2
CASSQSQYGYTF
TGTGCCAGCAGCCAATCCCAATATGGCTACACCTTC
>13|TRBV12-3/TRBV12-4|few|NA|TRBJ2-5
CASSFWVEETQYF
TGTGCCAGCAGTTTTTGGGTAGAAGAGACCCAGTACTTC
>14|TRBV28|NA|TRBD1|TRBJ2-7
CASSLPTGSDEQYF
TGTGCCAGCAGCCTACCGACAGGGTCCGACGAGCAGTACTTC
>16|TRBV7-2|many|NA|TRBJ1-2
CASSLGPGGKIYGYTF
TGTGCCAGCAGCTTAGGGCCAGGCGGGAAAATCTATGGCTACACCTTC
>15|TRBV19|NA|TRBD2|TRBJ2-1
CASSQLAGGPGEQFF
TGTGCCAGTAGTCAACTAGCGGGAGGGCCGGGTGAGCAGTTCTTC
>11|TRBV12-3/TRBV12-4|few|NA|TRBJ1-2
CASRNNYGYTF
TGTGCCAGCAGAAATAACTATGGCTACACCTTC
>16|TRBV27|NA|NA|TRBJ2-1
CASSLRGASVDNEQFF
TGTGCCAGCAGTTTGAGGGGGGCTAGCGTTGACAATGAGCAGTTCTTC
>16|TRBV29-1|NA|TRBD2|TRBJ2-3
CSVQPRTSGRTDTQYF
TGCAGCGTCCAACCACGGACTAGCGGGAGGACAGATACGCAGTATTTT
>15|TRBV7-6|NA|TRBD1|TRBJ2-7
CASSLGGQGVEEQYF
TGTGCCAGCAGCTTAGGGGGACAGGGGGTAGAGGAGCAGTACTTC
>16|TRBV12-3/TRBV12-4|NA|TRBD1|TRBJ1-5
CASSLGYRGGNQPQHF
TGTGCCAGCAGTTTAGGATACAGGGGTGGCAATCAGCCCCAGCATTTT
>12|TRBV11-3|NA|NA|TRBJ2-7
CASSPGQSEQYF
TGTGCCAGCAGCCCCGGACAAAGCGAGCAGTACTTC